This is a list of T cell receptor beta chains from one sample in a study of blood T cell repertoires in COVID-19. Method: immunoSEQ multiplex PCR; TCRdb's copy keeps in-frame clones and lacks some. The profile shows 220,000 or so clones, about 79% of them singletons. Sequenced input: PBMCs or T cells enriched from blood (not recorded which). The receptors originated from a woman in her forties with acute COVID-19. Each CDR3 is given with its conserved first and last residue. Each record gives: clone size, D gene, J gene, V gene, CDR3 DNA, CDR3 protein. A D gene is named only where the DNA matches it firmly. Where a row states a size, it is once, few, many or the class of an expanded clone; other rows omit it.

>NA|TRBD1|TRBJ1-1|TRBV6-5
TGTGCCAGCAGTTATCAGGACAGGGGGAGGGACACTGAAGCTTTCTTT
CASSYQDRGRDTEAFF
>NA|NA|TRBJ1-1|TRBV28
TGTGCCAGCAGCAACTTATTGCGGTACACTGAAGCTTTCTTT
CASSNLLRYTEAFF
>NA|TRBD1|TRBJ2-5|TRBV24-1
TGTGCCACCAGTGAACCGACAGGGGGGGAAGAGACCCAGTACTTC
CATSEPTGGEETQYF
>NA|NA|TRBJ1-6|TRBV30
TGTGCCTGGAGAAATTTAGTGGTAATGAGCTCCTATAATTCACCCCTCCACTTT
CAWRNLVVMSSYNSPLHF
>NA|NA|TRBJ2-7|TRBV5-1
TGCGCCAGCAGCCTGTCCGGTGGTCCCTCGTACGAGCAGTACTTC
CASSLSGGPSYEQYF
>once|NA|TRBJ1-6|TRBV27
TGTGCCAGCAGTCCGGACAGCTATAATTCACCCCTCCACTTT
CASSPDSYNSPLHF
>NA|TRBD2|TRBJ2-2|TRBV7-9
TGTGCCAGCAGCCCCCGATCGGGACTAGGGCTAGGGGAGCTGTTTTTT
CASSPRSGLGLGELFF
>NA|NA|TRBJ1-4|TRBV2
TGTGCCAGCAGTGTGTCGGGAGGGACTGTCGGACTGTTTTTT
CASSVSGGTVGLFF
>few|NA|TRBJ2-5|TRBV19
TGTGCCAGTAGTATAGCGGGAGAGACCCAGTACTTC
CASSIAGETQYF
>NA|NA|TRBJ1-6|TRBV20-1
TGCAGTGCTAGTATCGGGAATTCACCCCTCCACTTT
CSASIGNSPLHF
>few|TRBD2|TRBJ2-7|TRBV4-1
TGCGCCAGCAGCCAAGAGTTGGCTAGCGGGAACCACGAGCAGTACTTC
CASSQELASGNHEQYF
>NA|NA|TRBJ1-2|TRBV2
TGTGCCAGCAGGGGTGTGGGGGCTGGCTACACCTTC
CASRGVGAGYTF
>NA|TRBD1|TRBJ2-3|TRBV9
TGTGCCAGCAGCGAGCGGACAGGAAGCACAGATACGCAGTATTTT
CASSERTGSTDTQYF
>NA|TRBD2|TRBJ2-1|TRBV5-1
TGCGCCAGCAGCTACCCGGGACTAGCGGGGAAAAATGAGCAGTTCTTC
CASSYPGLAGKNEQFF
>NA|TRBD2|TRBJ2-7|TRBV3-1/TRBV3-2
TGTGCCAGCAGCAGTAGCGGGATATCGGCCTACGAGCAGTACTTC
CASSSSGISAYEQYF
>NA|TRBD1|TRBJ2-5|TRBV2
TGTGCCAGCAGTATTAGGACAGGGCCAGAGACCCAGTACTTC
CASSIRTGPETQYF
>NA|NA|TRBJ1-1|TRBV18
TGTGCCAGCTCACCCTCCCGTAGCACTGAAGCTTTCTTT
CASSPSRSTEAFF
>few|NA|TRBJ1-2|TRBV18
TGTGCCAGCTCACCCTCTTTGGGGCTCCGGGGCTACACCTTC
CASSPSLGLRGYTF
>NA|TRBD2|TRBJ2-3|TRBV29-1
TGCAGCGTTGGCCTGAATAGCGGGGGCCGCACAGATACGCAGTATTTT
CSVGLNSGGRTDTQYF
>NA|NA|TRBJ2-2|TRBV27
TGTGCCAGCAGCCGCCGTAGTAGTTGGAACACCGGGGAGCTGTTTTTT
CASSRRSSWNTGELFF
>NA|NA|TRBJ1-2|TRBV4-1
TGCGCCAGCAGCCTTAGGACACAGGAGGGTGGCTACACCTTC
CASSLRTQEGGYTF
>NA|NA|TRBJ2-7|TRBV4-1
TGCGCCAGCAGCCAAGAGGTAGGGAGAGCCTACGAGCAGTACTTC
CASSQEVGRAYEQYF
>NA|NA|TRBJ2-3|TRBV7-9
TGTGCCAGCAGCTTACCGGTTCCCGGAGATACGCAGTATTTT
CASSLPVPGDTQYF
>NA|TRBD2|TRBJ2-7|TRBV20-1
TGCAGTGCTAGTAAGCGGGGGGGCTCCTACGAGCAGTACTTC
CSASKRGGSYEQYF
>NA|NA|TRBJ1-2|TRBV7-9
TGTGCCAGCAGCCAGACTGGTACGGGAGGCTACACCTTC
CASSQTGTGGYTF
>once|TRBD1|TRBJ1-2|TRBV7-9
TGTGCCAGCAGCGCAACAGGGGGCAAATTTGGCTACACCTTC
CASSATGGKFGYTF
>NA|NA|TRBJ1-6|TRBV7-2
TGTGCCAGCAGCTTGACAGGATGGAATTCACCCCTCCACTTT
CASSLTGWNSPLHF
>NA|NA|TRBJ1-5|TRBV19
TGTGCCAGTAGCCCGACGGAATATTTTTCGACAGGACGACGCAATCAGCCCCAGCATTTT
CASSPTEYFSTGRRNQPQHF
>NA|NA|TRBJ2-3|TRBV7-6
TGTGCCAGCAGCTCTCCGAGGGGCGGGACTAGCACAGATACGCAGTATTTT
CASSSPRGGTSTDTQYF
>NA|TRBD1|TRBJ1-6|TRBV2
TGTGCCAGCAAACCTGGACAGGCTAATAATTCACCCCTCCACTTT
CASKPGQANNSPLHF
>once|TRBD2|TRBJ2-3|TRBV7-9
TGTGCCAGCAGCTCCCCCCGTGTGTCTAGCGGGAGTACAGATACGCAGTATTTT
CASSSPRVSSGSTDTQYF
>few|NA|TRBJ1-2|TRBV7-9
TGTGCCAGCAGCGTACAGGGTCTAAACTATGGCTACACCTTC
CASSVQGLNYGYTF
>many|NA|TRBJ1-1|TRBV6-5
TGTGCCAGCAGTTACATACAGGGTCCTGAAGCTTTCTTT
CASSYIQGPEAFF
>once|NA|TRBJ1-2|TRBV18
TGTGCCAGCTCACCTTCAGGGCGCGGGGATGGCTACACCTTC
CASSPSGRGDGYTF
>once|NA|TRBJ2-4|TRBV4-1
TGCGCCAGCAGGGACATTCGAGCCAAAAACATTCAGTACTTC
CASRDIRAKNIQYF